The rows below give T cell receptor beta chains drawn from one sample of a study of cytomegalovirus exposure and HLA in healthy donors. Data came from immunoSEQ multiplex PCR; TCRdb stores just in-frame clones and leaves some out. The repertoire includes 150,000 or so clones, around 76% of them detected once, and 5.5% to 8.5% sits in the top ten. Sequencing was carried out using PBMCs. These TCRs come from a male donor in good health and CMV-seronegative. The CDR3 runs from the conserved cysteine through the conserved F or W. Fields, in order: V gene, J gene, clone size, D gene, CDR3 DNA, CDR3 protein. D genes are given only for firm matches. Rows give clone size only sometimes, using once, few, many, or a class for an expanded clone.

TRBV6-6,TRBJ1-3,few,TRBD1,TGTGCCAGCAGTCAAACACGGACAGGGCGAAACACCATATATTTT,CASSQTRTGRNTIYF
TRBV2,TRBJ2-7,-,TRBD1,TGTGCCAGCAGCCAGGACAGGGCCACCTCCTACGAGCAGTACTTC,CASSQDRATSYEQYF
TRBV6-8,TRBJ2-7,once,TRBD2,TGTGCCAGCAGTTACCCGGGGGTTTGGCTAGCGGGAAACTACGAGCAGTACTTC,CASSYPGVWLAGNYEQYF
TRBV2,TRBJ2-3,-,TRBD1,TGTGCCAGCAGTGTGGGGGACAGGAGCACAGATACGCAGTATTTT,CASSVGDRSTDTQYF
TRBV25-1,TRBJ1-2,-,-,TGTGCCAGCATGGGGCCGTCGTATGGCTACACCTTC,CASMGPSYGYTF
TRBV27,TRBJ1-2,once,-,TGTGCCAGCAGCCGGACAGAGGGCTATGGCTACACCTTC,CASSRTEGYGYTF
TRBV7-8,TRBJ2-6,-,-,TGTGCCAGCAGCCCCAGAGGCTTATCTGGGGCCAACGTCCTGACTTTC,CASSPRGLSGANVLTF
TRBV19,TRBJ2-2,-,TRBD1,TGTGCCAGTAATGTAGCAGGGGGCTCCGGGGAGCTGTTTTTT,CASNVAGGSGELFF
TRBV11-3,TRBJ2-2,-,TRBD2,TGTGCCAGCAGCCCTACTAGCGGGGGGACCGGGGAGCTGTTTTTT,CASSPTSGGTGELFF
TRBV7-3,TRBJ2-1,-,TRBD2,TGTGCCAGCAGTCCAAGGACTAGTAGCTACAATGAGCAGTTCTTC,CASSPRTSSYNEQFF
TRBV6-6,TRBJ2-7,-,TRBD1,TGTGCCAGCAGGGAAGGGGGACAGGACGAGCAGTACTTC,CASREGGQDEQYF
TRBV28,TRBJ2-6,-,TRBD1,TGTGCCATCACTGCGCTAGGGACAGGGGGTCTTCCTGGGGCCAACGTCCTGACTTTC,CAITALGTGGLPGANVLTF
TRBV28,TRBJ2-7,-,-,TGTGCCAGCAGCTTGACAGGATACGAGCAGTACTTC,CASSLTGYEQYF
TRBV9,TRBJ2-1,-,TRBD2,TGTGCCAGCAGCCACGGGACTAGCGGGAGGGCCGGTAGGTCCTACAATGAGCAGTTCTTC,CASSHGTSGRAGRSYNEQFF
TRBV4-2,TRBJ2-7,once,TRBD2,TGTGCCAGCAGCCAAGATGGGGCTAGCGGTTACGAGCAGTACTTC,CASSQDGASGYEQYF
TRBV19,TRBJ2-1,-,TRBD2,TGTGCCAGTAGTATAGGTAGCGGGAGGGCCAATGAGCAGTTCTTC,CASSIGSGRANEQFF
TRBV5-4,TRBJ1-3,-,TRBD1,TGTGCCAGCAGCAACCGGGACAGGAATGTTGGAAACACCATATATTTT,CASSNRDRNVGNTIYF
TRBV28,TRBJ1-1,few,-,TGTGCCAGCAGTCCATTTGAGGGTATGAACACTGAAGCTTTCTTT,CASSPFEGMNTEAFF
TRBV6-5,TRBJ2-1,-,TRBD1,TGTGCCAGCAAAAAAAAGCAGGGGGTCCCTAATGAGCAGTTCTTC,CASKKKQGVPNEQFF
TRBV14,TRBJ2-1,-,TRBD2,TGTGCCAGCAGCCAAAGCGGGAGGGAGCAGTTCTTC,CASSQSGREQFF
TRBV6-5,TRBJ1-6,-,-,TGTGCCAGCAGTTACTCGGTCCCAGGGGTGTCTTCACCCCTCCACTTT,CASSYSVPGVSSPLHF
TRBV4-3,TRBJ2-7,-,-,TGCGCCAGCAGCCAAGATGGGGGGGCGGCCTACGAGCAGTACTTC,CASSQDGGAAYEQYF
TRBV7-9,TRBJ1-1,-,TRBD1,TGTGCCAGCAGCCCGGGGAGACAGGGGGCTTTCTTT,CASSPGRQGAFF
TRBV28,TRBJ2-2,-,-,TGTGCCAGCAGTTTACGGGACTTCGGGGCGGATGACACCGGGGAGCTGTTTTTT,CASSLRDFGADDTGELFF
TRBV19,TRBJ1-5,-,TRBD1,TGTGCCAGTAGTCAGACAGGGGCCCTCAATCAGCCCCAGCATTTT,CASSQTGALNQPQHF